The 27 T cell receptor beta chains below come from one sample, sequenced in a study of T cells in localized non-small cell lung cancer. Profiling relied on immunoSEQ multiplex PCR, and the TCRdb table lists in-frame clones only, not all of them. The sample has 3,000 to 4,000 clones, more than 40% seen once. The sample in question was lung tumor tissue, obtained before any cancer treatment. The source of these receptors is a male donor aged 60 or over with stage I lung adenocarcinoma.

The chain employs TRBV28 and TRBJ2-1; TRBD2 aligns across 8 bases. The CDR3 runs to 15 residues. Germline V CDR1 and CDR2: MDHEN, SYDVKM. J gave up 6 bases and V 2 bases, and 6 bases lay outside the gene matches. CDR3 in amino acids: CASSLELAALNEQFF. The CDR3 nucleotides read TGTGCCAGCAGTTTAGAACTAGCGGCCCTCAATGAGCAGTTCTTC.

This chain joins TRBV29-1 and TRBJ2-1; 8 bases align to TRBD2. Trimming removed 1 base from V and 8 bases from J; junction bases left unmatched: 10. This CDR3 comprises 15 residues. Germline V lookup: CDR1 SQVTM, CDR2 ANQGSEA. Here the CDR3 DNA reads TGCAGCGTTGAAGGCCCCGGGACTAGTGTCGATGAGCAGTTCTTC. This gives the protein CSVEGPGTSVDEQFF.

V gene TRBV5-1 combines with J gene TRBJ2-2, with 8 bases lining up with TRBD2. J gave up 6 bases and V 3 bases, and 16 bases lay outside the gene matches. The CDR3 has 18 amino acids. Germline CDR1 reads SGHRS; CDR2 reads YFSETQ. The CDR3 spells CASSWKEGGGTPPGELFF. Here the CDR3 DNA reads TGCGCCAGCAGCTGGAAAGAGGGCGGGGGGACCCCTCCCGGGGAGCTGTTTTTT.

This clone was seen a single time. In nucleotides, the CDR3 is TGTGCCAGCAGTTTATGGAGACTAGCGGGAGGACCCGGGGAGCTGTTTTTT. This encodes CASSLWRLAGGPGELFF. This rearrangement joins TRBV28 to TRBJ2-2; 13 bases are a match to TRBD2. The CDR3 covers 17 residues. CDR1 is MDHEN, CDR2 SYDVKM, per germline. V lost 0 bases and J lost 6; bases outside the gene matches: 4.

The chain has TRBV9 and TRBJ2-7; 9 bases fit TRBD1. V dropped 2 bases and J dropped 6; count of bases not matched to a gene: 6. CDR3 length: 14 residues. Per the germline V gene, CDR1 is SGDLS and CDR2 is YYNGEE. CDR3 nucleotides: TGTGCCAGCAGCGTTGGGACAGGGCCGGGCGAGCAGTACTTC. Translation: CASSVGTGPGEQYF.

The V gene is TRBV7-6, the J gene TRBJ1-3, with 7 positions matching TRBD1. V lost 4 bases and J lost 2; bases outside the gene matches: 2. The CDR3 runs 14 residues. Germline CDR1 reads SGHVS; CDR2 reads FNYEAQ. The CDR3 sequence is CASSSTGTGNTIYF. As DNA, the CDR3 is TGTGCCAGCAGCTCGACAGGGACTGGAAACACCATATATTTT. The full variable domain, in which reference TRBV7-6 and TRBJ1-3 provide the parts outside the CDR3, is GAGVSQSPRYKVTKRGQDVALRCDPISGHVSLYWYRQALGQGPEFLTYFNYEAQQDKSGLPNDRFSAERPEGSISTLTIQRTEQRDSAMYRCASSSTGTGNTIYFGEGSWLTVV.

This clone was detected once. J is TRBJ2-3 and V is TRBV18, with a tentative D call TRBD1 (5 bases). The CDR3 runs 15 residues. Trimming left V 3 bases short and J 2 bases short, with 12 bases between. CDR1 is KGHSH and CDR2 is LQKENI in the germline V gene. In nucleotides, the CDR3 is TGTGCCAGCTCACCCCAAAAGGGGCACACAGATACGCAGTATTTT. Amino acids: CASSPQKGHTDTQYF.

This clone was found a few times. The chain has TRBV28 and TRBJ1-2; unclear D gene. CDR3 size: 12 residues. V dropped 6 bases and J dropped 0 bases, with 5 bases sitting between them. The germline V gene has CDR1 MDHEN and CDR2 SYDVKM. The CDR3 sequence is CASRVANYGYTF. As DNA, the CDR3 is TGTGCCAGCAGGGTAGCTAACTATGGCTACACCTTC.

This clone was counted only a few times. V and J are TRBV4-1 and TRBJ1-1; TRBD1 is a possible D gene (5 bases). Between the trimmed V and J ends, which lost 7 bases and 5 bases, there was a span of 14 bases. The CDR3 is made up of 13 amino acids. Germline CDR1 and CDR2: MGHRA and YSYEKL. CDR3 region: CASTLREGTEAFF. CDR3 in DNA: TGCGCCAGCACCCTCAGGGAGGGAACTGAAGCTTTCTTT.

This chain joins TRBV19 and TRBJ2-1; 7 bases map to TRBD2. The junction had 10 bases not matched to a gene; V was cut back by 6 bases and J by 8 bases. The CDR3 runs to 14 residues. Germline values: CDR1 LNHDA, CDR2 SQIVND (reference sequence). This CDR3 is CASRTGTNYYEQFF. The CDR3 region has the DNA TGTGCCAGTAGGACCGGGACTAATTACTATGAGCAGTTCTTC.

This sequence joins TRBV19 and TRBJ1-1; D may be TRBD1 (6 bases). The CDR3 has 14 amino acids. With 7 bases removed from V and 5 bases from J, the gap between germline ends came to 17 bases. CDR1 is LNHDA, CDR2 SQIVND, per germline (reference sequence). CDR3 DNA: TGTGCCAGTACCCTGGGGGGGGCGCGGACTGAAGCTTTCTTT. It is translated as CASTLGGARTEAFF.

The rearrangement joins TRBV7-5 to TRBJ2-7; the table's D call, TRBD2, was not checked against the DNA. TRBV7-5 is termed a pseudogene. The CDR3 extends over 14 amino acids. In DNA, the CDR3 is TGTGCCAGCAGCGTCGAGAGGGCCGGCAACGAGCAGTACTTC. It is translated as CASSVERAGNEQYF.

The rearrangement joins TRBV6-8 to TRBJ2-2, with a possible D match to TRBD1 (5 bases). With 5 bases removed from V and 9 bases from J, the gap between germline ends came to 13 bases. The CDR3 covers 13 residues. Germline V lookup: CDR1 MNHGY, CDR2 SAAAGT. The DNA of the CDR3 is TGTGCCAGCAGTAACCGACAGACACGGGAGCTGTTTTTT. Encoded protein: CASSNRQTRELFF.

This chain's CDR3 is CASSPPNSPLHF. In DNA form, the CDR3 reads TGTGCCAGCTCACCTCCCAATTCACCCCTCCACTTT. The chain recombines TRBV18 with TRBJ1-6; D uncertain. V lost 3 bases and J lost 7, with 4 bases in between. The CDR3 consists of 12 residues. CDR1 is KGHSH and CDR2 is LQKENI in the germline V gene.

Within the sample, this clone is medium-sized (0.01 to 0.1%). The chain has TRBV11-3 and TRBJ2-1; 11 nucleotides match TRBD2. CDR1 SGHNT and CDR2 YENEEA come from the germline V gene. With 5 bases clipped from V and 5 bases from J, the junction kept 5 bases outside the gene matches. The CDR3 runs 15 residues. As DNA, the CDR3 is TGTGCCAGCAGCGCGGGACTAGCGGAAAACAATGAGCAGTTCTTC. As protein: CASSAGLAENNEQFF.

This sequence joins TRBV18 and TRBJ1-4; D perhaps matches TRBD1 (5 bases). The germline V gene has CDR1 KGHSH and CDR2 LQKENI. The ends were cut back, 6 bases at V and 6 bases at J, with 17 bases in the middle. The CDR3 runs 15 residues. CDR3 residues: CASSPPAGLDEKLFF. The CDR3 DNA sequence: TGTGCCAGCTCCCCCCCTGCAGGGTTGGATGAAAAACTGTTTTTT.

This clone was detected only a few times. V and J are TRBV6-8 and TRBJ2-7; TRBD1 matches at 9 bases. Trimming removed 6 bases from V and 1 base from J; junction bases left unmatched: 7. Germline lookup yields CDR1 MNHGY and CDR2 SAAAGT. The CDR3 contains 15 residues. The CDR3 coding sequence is TGTGCCAGCAGAGGAGAACAGGGGGCTTCCTACGAGCAGTACTTC. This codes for CASRGEQGASYEQYF.

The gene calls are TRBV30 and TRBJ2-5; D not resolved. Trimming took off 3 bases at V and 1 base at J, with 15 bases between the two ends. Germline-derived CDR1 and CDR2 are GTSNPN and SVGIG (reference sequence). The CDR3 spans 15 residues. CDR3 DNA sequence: TGTGCCTGGAGAAGGTCCCTAGGCCCCCAAGAGACCCAGTACTTC. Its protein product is CAWRRSLGPQETQYF.

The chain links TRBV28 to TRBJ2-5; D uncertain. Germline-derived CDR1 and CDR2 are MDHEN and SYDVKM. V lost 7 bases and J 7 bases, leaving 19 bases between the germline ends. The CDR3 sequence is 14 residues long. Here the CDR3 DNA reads TGTGCCAGCACCCAAGGCGGATTTAGTTGGACCCAGTACTTC. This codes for CASTQGGFSWTQYF.

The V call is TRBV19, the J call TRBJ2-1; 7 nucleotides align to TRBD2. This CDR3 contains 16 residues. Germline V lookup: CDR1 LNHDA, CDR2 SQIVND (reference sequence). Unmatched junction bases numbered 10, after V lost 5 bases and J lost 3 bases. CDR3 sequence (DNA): TGTGCCAGTAGTCTGGACGGGGGGATAGTCTACAATGAGCAGTTCTTC. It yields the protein CASSLDGGIVYNEQFF.

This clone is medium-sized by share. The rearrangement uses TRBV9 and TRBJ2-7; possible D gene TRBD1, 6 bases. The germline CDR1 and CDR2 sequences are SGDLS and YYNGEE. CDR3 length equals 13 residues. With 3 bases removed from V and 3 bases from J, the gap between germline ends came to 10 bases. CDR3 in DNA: TGTGCCAGCAGCGGACAGGATAACTACGAGCAGTACTTC. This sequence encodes CASSGQDNYEQYF.

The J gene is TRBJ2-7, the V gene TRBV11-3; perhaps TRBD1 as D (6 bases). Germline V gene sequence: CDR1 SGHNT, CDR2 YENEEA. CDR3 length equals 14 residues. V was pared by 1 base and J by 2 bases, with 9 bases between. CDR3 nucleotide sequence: TGTGCCAGCAGCTTAGGGACAGAGCCCTACGAGCAGTACTTC. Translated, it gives CASSLGTEPYEQYF.

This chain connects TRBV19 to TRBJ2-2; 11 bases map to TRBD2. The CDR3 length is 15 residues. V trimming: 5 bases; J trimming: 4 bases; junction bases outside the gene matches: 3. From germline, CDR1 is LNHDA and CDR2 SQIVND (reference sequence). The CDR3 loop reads CASSLGLAGTGELFF. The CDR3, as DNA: TGTGCCAGTAGTCTTGGACTAGCGGGCACCGGGGAGCTGTTTTTT.

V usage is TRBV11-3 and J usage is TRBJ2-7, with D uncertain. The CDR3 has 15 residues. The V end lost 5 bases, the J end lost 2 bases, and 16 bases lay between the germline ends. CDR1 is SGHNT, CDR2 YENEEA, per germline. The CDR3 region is CASSQVEGNTYEQYF. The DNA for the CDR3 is TGTGCCAGCAGCCAAGTGGAAGGGAACACCTACGAGCAGTACTTC.

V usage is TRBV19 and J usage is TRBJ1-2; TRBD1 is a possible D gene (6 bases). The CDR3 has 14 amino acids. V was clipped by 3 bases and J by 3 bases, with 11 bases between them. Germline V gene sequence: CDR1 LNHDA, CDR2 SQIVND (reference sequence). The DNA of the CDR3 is TGTGCCAGTAGTATGGGCAGGGGAGACTATGGCTACACCTTC. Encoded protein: CASSMGRGDYGYTF.

The CDR3 loop is CAWSYHRNINTEAFF. The CDR3 DNA sequence: TGTGCCTGGAGTTACCACAGGAATATCAACACTGAAGCTTTCTTT. The genes are TRBV30 and TRBJ1-1; maybe TRBD1 (5 bases). In germline, CDR1 is GTSNPN, CDR2 SVGIG (reference sequence). The ends were cut back, 2 bases at V and 2 bases at J, with 15 bases in the middle. This CDR3 comprises 15 residues.

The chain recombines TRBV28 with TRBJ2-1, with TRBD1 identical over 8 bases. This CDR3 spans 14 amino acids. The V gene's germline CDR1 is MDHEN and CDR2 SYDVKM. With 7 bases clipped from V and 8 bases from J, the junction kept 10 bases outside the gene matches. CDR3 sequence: CASISSGTGYEQFF. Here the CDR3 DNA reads TGTGCCAGCATTTCCTCCGGGACAGGTTATGAGCAGTTCTTC.